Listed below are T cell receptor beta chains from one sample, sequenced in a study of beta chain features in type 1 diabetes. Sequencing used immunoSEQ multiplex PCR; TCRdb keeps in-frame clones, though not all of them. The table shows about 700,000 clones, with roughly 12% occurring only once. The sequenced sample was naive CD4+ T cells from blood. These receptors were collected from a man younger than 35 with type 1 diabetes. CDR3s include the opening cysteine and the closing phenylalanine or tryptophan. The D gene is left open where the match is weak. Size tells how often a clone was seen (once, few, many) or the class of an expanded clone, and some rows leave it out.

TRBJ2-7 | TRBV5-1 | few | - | CASSLVDTTYEQYF | TGCGCCAGCAGCTTGGTGGACACCACCTACGAGCAGTACTTC
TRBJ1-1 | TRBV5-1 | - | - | CASSMANTEAFF | TGCGCCAGCAGTATGGCGAACACTGAAGCTTTCTTT
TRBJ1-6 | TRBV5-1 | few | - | CASSLDRAPNNSPLHF | TGCGCCAGCAGCTTGGACAGGGCACCCAATAATTCACCCCTCCACTTT
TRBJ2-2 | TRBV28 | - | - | CASSLRPASNGELFF | TGTGCCAGCAGTTTGAGGCCGGCTAGTAACGGGGAGCTGTTTTTT
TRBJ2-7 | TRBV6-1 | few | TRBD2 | CASRGGSSYEQYF | TGTGCCAGCAGGGGCGGGAGCTCCTACGAGCAGTACTTC
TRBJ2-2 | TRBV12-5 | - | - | CASARGTGNTGELFF | TGTGCTAGTGCACGAGGAACAGGGAACACCGGGGAGCTGTTTTTT
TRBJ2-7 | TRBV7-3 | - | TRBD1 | CASSPPGQGYEQYF | TGTGCCAGCAGCCCGCCGGGACAGGGTTACGAGCAGTACTTC
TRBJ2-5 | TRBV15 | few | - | CATSSGRGEETQYF | TGTGCCACCAGCAGCGGACGGGGAGAAGAGACCCAGTACTTC
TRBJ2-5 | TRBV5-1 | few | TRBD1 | CASSATGSGETQYF | TGCGCCAGCAGCGCGACAGGGTCCGGGGAGACCCAGTACTTC
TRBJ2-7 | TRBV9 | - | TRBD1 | CASSASTGTGNEQYF | TGTGCCAGCAGCGCCTCGACCGGGACAGGGAACGAGCAGTACTTC
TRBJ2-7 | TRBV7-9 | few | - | CASSPGHRLEQYF | TGTGCCAGCAGCCCGGGACACCGTCTGGAGCAGTACTTC
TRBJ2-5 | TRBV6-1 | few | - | CASTRTETQYF | TGTGCCAGCACTAGGACGGAGACCCAGTACTTC
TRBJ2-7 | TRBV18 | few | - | CASSPVRDHEQYF | TGTGCCAGCTCACCCGTCAGGGACCACGAGCAGTACTTC
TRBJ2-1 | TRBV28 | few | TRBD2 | CASSSSAGRTYNEQFF | TGTGCCAGCAGTTCCTCAGCGGGGAGAACCTACAATGAGCAGTTCTTC
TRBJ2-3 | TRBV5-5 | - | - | CASSLEAVDTQYF | TGTGCCAGCAGCTTGGAAGCGGTAGATACGCAGTATTTT
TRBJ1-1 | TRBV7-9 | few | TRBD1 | CASSLGDRENTEAFF | TGTGCCAGCAGCTTAGGGGACAGGGAGAACACTGAAGCTTTCTTT
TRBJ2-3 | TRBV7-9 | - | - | CASSLGVGLGHKYF | TGTGCCAGCAGCTTAGGAGTCGGCTTGGGCCACAAGTATTTT
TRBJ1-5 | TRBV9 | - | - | CASSVGQPNQPQHF | TGTGCCAGCAGCGTTGGGCAGCCCAATCAGCCCCAGCATTTT
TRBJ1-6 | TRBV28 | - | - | CASSFRGNNSPLHF | TGTGCCAGCAGTTTTAGGGGGAATAATTCACCCCTCCACTTT
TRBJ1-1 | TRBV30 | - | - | CAWSVRGGLTEAFF | TGTGCCTGGAGTGTACGCGGGGGTCTCACTGAAGCTTTCTTT
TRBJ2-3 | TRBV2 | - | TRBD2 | CASVNPHPRLAGGTDTQYF | TGTGCCAGCGTTAACCCTCATCCCCGACTAGCGGGGGGGACAGATACGCAGTATTTT
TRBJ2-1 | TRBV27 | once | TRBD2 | CASSGTSGGRSYNEQFF | TGTGCCAGCAGTGGTACTAGCGGGGGGCGCTCCTACAATGAGCAGTTCTTC
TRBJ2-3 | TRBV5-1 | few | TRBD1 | CASSLEGATDTQYF | TGCGCCAGCAGCTTGGAGGGGGCCACAGATACGCAGTATTTT
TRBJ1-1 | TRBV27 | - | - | CASSPRLVSTEAFF | TGTGCCAGCAGTCCCCGCCTGGTGAGCACTGAAGCTTTCTTT
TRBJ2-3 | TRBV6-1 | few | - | CASSPGGGTDTQYF | TGTGCCAGCAGTCCCGGTGGAGGCACAGATACGCAGTATTTT
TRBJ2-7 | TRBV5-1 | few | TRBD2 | CASSLWTSGAAYEQYF | TGCGCCAGCAGCCTGTGGACTAGCGGGGCCGCCTACGAGCAGTACTTC
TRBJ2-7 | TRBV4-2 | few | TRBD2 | CASSQTSVDSSYEQYF | TGTGCCAGCAGCCAAACTAGCGTGGACTCCTCCTACGAGCAGTACTTC
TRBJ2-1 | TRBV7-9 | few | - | CASSLTVGQKSSNEQFF | TGTGCCAGCAGCTTAACGGTAGGACAGAAGTCGTCTAATGAGCAGTTCTTC
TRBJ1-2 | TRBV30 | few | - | CACQPDNLYGYTF | TGTGCCTGTCAACCAGACAACCTCTATGGCTACACCTTC
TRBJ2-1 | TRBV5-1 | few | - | CASSSWDSDNEQFF | TGCGCCAGCAGCTCATGGGACTCGGACAATGAGCAGTTCTTC
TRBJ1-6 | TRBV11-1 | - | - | CASSLNGQNSFPLHF | TGTGCCAGCAGCTTAAATGGACAGAACTCTTTCCCCCTCCACTTT
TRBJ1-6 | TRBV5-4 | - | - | CASSLLPGGSPLHF | TGTGCCAGCAGCTTGCTCCCGGGTGGGTCACCCCTCCACTTT
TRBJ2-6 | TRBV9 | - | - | CASSVGLGVGTGSSGANVLTF | TGTGCCAGCAGCGTAGGCCTCGGCGTCGGGACGGGGAGCTCTGGGGCCAACGTCCTGACTTTC
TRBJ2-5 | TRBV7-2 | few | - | CASSPGTVSQETQYF | TGTGCCAGCAGCCCGGGGACTGTTAGTCAAGAGACCCAGTACTTC
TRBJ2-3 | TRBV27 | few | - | CASSLVTSTDTQYF | TGTGCCAGCAGTTTAGTCACTAGCACAGATACGCAGTATTTT
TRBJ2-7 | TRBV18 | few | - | CASSPPAGIEQYF | TGTGCCAGCTCACCACCAGCCGGTATCGAGCAGTACTTC
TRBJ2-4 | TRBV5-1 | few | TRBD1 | CASSPGTDQTAKNIQYF | TGCGCCAGCAGCCCCGGGACAGACCAGACCGCCAAAAACATTCAGTACTTC
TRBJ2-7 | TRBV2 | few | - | CASSESLGIRDEQYF | TGTGCCAGCAGTGAAAGCCTGGGGATTCGGGACGAGCAGTACTTC
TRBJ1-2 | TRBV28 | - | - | CASSLPESYGYTF | TGTGCCAGCAGTTTACCTGAATCCTATGGCTACACCTTC
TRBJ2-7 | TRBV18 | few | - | CASSPPQGTYEQYF | TGTGCCAGCTCACCACCACAGGGTACCTACGAGCAGTACTTC
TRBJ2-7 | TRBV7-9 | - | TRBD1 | CASSSGDRGYEQYF | TGTGCCAGCAGCTCGGGGGACAGGGGGTACGAGCAGTACTTC
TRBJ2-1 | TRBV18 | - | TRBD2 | CASSPARTRPDNEQFF | TGTGCCAGCTCACCGGCTAGGACTAGGCCCGACAATGAGCAGTTCTTC
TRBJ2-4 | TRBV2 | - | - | CASSGRRAKNIQYF | TGTGCCAGCAGTGGTAGGAGAGCCAAAAACATTCAGTACTTC
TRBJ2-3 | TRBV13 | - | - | CASSPRGTRWADTQYF | TGTGCCAGCAGCCCCCGTGGGACTCGGTGGGCAGATACGCAGTATTTT
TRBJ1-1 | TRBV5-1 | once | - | CASSALTGMNTEAFF | TGCGCCAGCAGCGCGCTGACAGGCATGAACACTGAAGCTTTCTTT
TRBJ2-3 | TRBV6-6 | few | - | CASSGGHSTDTQYF | TGTGCCAGCAGTGGGGGGCATAGCACAGATACGCAGTATTTT
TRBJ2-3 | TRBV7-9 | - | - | CASSSGGSIPTDTQYF | TGTGCCAGCAGCTCCGGTGGGTCTATTCCGACAGATACGCAGTATTTT
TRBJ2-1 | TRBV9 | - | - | CASSVGTRGPYNEQFF | TGTGCCAGCAGCGTAGGGACCCGCGGCCCCTACAATGAGCAGTTCTTC
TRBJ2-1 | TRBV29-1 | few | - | CSVPRESSYNEQFF | TGCAGCGTTCCTCGTGAGAGCTCCTACAATGAGCAGTTCTTC
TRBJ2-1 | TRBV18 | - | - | CASSPGTEGEEQFF | TGTGCCAGCTCACCTGGGACCGAGGGAGAAGAGCAGTTCTTC
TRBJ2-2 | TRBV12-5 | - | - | CASTPLAGELFF | TGTGCTAGTACGCCCCTGGCCGGGGAGCTGTTTTTT
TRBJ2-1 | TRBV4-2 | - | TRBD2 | CASTQTSGGKEQFF | TGTGCCAGCACCCAGACTAGCGGGGGGAAGGAGCAGTTCTTC
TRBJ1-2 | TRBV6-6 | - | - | CASSYRGGSNYGYTF | TGTGCCAGCAGTTACCGGGGAGGGTCTAACTATGGCTACACCTTC